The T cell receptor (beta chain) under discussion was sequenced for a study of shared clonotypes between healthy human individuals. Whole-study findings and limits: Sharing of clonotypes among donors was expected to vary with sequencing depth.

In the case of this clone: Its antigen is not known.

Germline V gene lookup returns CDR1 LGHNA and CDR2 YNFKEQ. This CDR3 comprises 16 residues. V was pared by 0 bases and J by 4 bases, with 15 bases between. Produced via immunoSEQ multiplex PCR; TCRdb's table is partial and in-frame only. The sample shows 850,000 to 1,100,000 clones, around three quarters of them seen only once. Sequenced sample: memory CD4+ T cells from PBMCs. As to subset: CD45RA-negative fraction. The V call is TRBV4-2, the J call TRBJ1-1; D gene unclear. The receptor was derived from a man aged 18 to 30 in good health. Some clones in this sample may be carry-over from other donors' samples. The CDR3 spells CASSQDPGPRGTEAFF. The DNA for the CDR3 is TGTGCCAGCAGCCAAGACCCTGGGCCTAGAGGCACTGAAGCTTTCTTT.